The rows below give T cell receptor beta chains drawn from one sample of a study of beta chain features in type 1 diabetes. Using immunoSEQ multiplex PCR, the repertoire was profiled, and TCRdb retains in-frame clones only, with some absent. Here the sample spans 140,000 to 150,000 clones, more than 9% being singletons. Material: naive CD4+ T cells from blood. The receptor source for this set is a man aged 18 to 29 in good health. Both conserved end residues are part of each CDR3. The order of the fields is J gene, D gene, V gene, clone size, CDR3 DNA, CDR3 protein. D genes are given only for firm matches. Size tells how often a clone was seen (once, few, many) or the class of an expanded clone, and some rows leave it out.

TRBJ1-2 TRBD1 TRBV10-3 NA TGTGCCATCACCATGACAGGGACCTATGGCTACACCTTC CAITMTGTYGYTF
TRBJ2-7 NA TRBV7-2 few TGTGCCAGCAGCTACCCGGAGAGGGAGCAGTACTTC CASSYPEREQYF
TRBJ2-7 NA TRBV5-8 NA TGTGCCAGCAGCTTGGGTATCATACGGGGGGCCTCCTACGAGCAGTACTTC CASSLGIIRGASYEQYF
TRBJ2-7 NA TRBV5-1 NA TGCGCCAGCAGCCATTTAGCGGAGGGGTACGAGCAGTACTTC CASSHLAEGYEQYF
TRBJ2-3 NA TRBV5-5 NA TGTGCCAGCAGACTCAGACTAGCAGGGGCAGATACGCAGTATTTT CASRLRLAGADTQYF
TRBJ2-1 NA TRBV7-8 NA TGTGCCAGCAGCTTCAAAAGGGGCCGAGATGGTGAGCAGTTCTTC CASSFKRGRDGEQFF
TRBJ2-5 NA TRBV7-2 many TGTGCCAGCAGCTTAGCCTTCCAAGAGACCCAGTACTTC CASSLAFQETQYF
TRBJ1-5 NA TRBV10-3 many TGTGCCATCGGACCGGGAGCCAGCAATCAGCCCCAGCATTTT CAIGPGASNQPQHF
TRBJ2-5 NA TRBV5-1 few TGCGCCAGCAGATACAATACAGGGATACAAGAGACCCAGTACTTC CASRYNTGIQETQYF
TRBJ2-1 TRBD2 TRBV2 NA TGTGCCAGCAGTACGGTAGCGGGGGGGCCCAGTGAGCAGTTCTTC CASSTVAGGPSEQFF
TRBJ2-1 TRBD1 TRBV7-2 few TGTGCCAGCAGCTTAGCGGGCAGGGGGCAATATGAGCAGTTCTTC CASSLAGRGQYEQFF
TRBJ1-5 NA TRBV5-1 few TGCGCCAGCAGCACGACAGTAAATCAGCCCCAGCATTTT CASSTTVNQPQHF
TRBJ2-7 NA TRBV27 NA TGTGCCAGCAGTTTGCACGGGGGAACCTACGAGCAGTACTTC CASSLHGGTYEQYF
TRBJ1-6 NA TRBV6-4 NA TGTGCCAGCAGTCTACAGGGACGAGGCAATTCACCCCTCCACTTT CASSLQGRGNSPLHF
TRBJ1-6 TRBD1 TRBV6-5 NA TGTGCCAGCAGTTACGACAGGGGATCCTATAATTCACCCCTCCACTTT CASSYDRGSYNSPLHF
TRBJ1-5 NA TRBV19 few TGTGCCAGCCTATCTAGGGGAAGGGGGAATAGCAATCAGCCCCAGCATTTT CASLSRGRGNSNQPQHF
TRBJ2-6 NA TRBV5-1 NA TGCGCCAGCAGCTTGGGGGCGTCGGGGGCCAACGTCCTGACTTTC CASSLGASGANVLTF
TRBJ1-2 NA TRBV6-1 NA TGTGCCAGCAGTGGGGCCAGGGTTGATGGCTACACCTTC CASSGARVDGYTF
TRBJ1-3 TRBD1 TRBV7-9 NA TGTGCCAGCAGCTTAGTACAGGGGGTTGACACCATATATTTT CASSLVQGVDTIYF
TRBJ2-3 TRBD1 TRBV28 few TGTGCCAGCAGCATCCCAGGGGGCAGGACAGATACGCAGTATTTT CASSIPGGRTDTQYF
TRBJ1-5 NA TRBV6-5 few TGTGCCAGCAGTTACTCGGTGAAGGGGCAGAGCCCCCAGCATTTT CASSYSVKGQSPQHF
TRBJ2-5 TRBD1 TRBV6-1 few TGTGCCAGCAGTAAGACAGGGTGGGAGACCCAGTACTTC CASSKTGWETQYF
TRBJ1-2 TRBD1 TRBV5-4 NA TGTGCCAGCAGCGTACAGACAGGGGCTTTGGGCTACACCTTC CASSVQTGALGYTF